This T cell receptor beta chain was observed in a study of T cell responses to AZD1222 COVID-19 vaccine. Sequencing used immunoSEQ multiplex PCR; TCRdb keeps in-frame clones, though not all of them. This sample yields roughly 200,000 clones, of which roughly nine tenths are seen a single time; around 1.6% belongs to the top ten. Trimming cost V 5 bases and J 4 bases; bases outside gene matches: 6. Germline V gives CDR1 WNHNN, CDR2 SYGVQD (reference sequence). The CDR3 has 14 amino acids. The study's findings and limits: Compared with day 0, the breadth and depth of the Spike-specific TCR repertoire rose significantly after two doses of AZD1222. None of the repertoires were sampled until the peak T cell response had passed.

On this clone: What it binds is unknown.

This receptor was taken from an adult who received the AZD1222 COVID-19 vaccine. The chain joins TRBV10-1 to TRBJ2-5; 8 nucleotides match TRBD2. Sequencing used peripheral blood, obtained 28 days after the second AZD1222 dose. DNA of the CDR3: TGCGCCAGCAGTCATAGCGGGAAAGGAGAGACCCAGTACTTC. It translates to CASSHSGKGETQYF.